This T cell receptor beta chain was recorded in a study of spatial heterogeneity in lung cancer. Study at large: The average appearance count of each unique TCR and UMI combination in raw reads was more than 9.5.

The CDR3 extends over 13 amino acids. Per the germline V gene, CDR1 is SGHRS and CDR2 is YFSETQ. V lost 3 bases to trimming and J lost 8 bases, with 11 bases between them. The time point was: sample taken at primary tumor resection. Whole RNA, isolated from tumor, nontumor lung or frozen PBMC, was sequenced without prior sorting. Samples were obtained from about 75 donors, all untreated early-stage non-small cell lung cancer patients. Individually, TCR cDNA molecules were each labelled with a unique molecular identifier. One entry per CDR3 protein, called by TCRdb with MiXCR from the 5' RACE reads. Of 35,000 to 55,000 distinct CDR3 sequences listed, roughly 13% are singletons.

The sequence was obtained from a male donor with early-stage non-small cell lung cancer. This specimen was PBMCs, taken at surgery. The chain is built from TRBV5-1 and TRBJ2-2; D not certain. CDR3 bases: TGCGCCAGCAGCTCCCGGACCTCTGGGGAGCTGTTTTTT. Translated: CASSSRTSGELFF.